The 22 T cell receptor beta chains below were found in one sample sequenced in a study of T cells after yellow fever vaccination. TCRdb re-called the 5' RACE reads through MiXCR, storing one row per CDR3 protein. This sample carries 100,000 to 150,000 distinct CDR3 sequences, 7.4% of them seen once, and the ten largest clones take around 2.7%. The source material was CD4+ T cells sorted from PBMCs, sampled 9 to 10 days after the first yellow fever vaccination. The receptors were gathered from a man aged 18 to 30 who received the YFV17D yellow fever vaccine.

At least ten counts were recorded for this clonotype. V and J are TRBV5-5 and TRBJ2-7, with a weak D call TRBD2 (5 bases). CDR1 is SGHKS and CDR2 is YYEKEE in the germline V gene (reference sequence). CDR3 length equals 13 residues. Trimming shortened V by 0 bases and J by 5 bases, and 9 bases separated the two germline ends. The DNA for the CDR3 is TGTGCCAGCAGCTTGGATGTCGGGAACGAGCAGTACGTC. Residues: CASSLDVGNEQYV.

This clonotype occurred many times. The CDR3 DNA follows: TGTGCCTGGAGGTCCAGCTATAGCACAGATACGCAGTATTTT. It encodes CAWRSSYSTDTQYF. The chain is built from TRBV30 and TRBJ2-3, with D uncertain. CDR1 and CDR2 (germline): GTSNPN, SVGIG (reference sequence). The CDR3 sequence is 14 residues long. Trimming removed 3 bases at V and 0 bases at J, with 10 bases between.

This clonotype showed up many times. The chain couples TRBV11-2 to TRBJ2-3; 7 nucleotides match TRBD2. The germline V gene encodes CDR1 SGHAT and CDR2 FQNNGV. CDR3 size: 18 residues. V lost 1 base, J lost 0 bases, and 10 bases stayed unmatched. This CDR3 is CASSLGGGSKVSTDTQYF. CDR3 DNA sequence: TGTGCCAGCAGCTTAGGGGGGGGTTCTAAAGTCAGCACAGATACGCAGTATTTT.

This clonotype was seen repeatedly, ten times or more. The gene calls are TRBV6-5 and TRBJ2-7, with 8 bases matching TRBD2. V shed 4 bases, J shed 2 bases, and the junction held 4 bases outside the gene matches. Germline V gene data show CDR1 as MNHEY and CDR2 as SVGAGI. CDR3 length: 14 residues. CDR3 DNA: TGTGCCAGCAGTTTTGGCGGGGGGCCCTACGAGCAGTACGTC. It translates to CASSFGGGPYEQYV.

Ten or more counts support this clonotype. V gene TRBV12-3 or TRBV12-4 combines with J gene TRBJ1-1, with D possibly being TRBD1 (5 bases). V was pared by 2 bases and J by 4 bases, with 8 bases between. This CDR3 has 13 amino acids. This chain's CDR3 is CASSLWGFTEAFF. The DNA of the CDR3 is TGTGCCAGCAGTTTATGGGGGTTCACTGAAGCTTTCTTT.

Notes on this clonotype: A single base separates this from a much larger clone, so it may be a read error. The chain combines TRBV20-1 with TRBJ2-5, with D possibly matching TRBD1 (6 bases). Germline V CDR1 and CDR2: DFQATT, SNEGSKA (reference sequence). The CDR3 length is 12 residues. The CDR3 DNA follows: TGCAGTGCTAGGGGGGCCGCGGAGACCCAGAACTTC. This gives the protein CSARGAAETQNF.

Many counts were recorded for this clonotype. The chain uses TRBV11-2 and TRBJ1-1; the D is unclear. The CDR3 sequence is 14 residues long. The germline V and J ends were trimmed by 5 bases and 11 bases, with 21 bases remaining between them. CDR1 and CDR2 (germline): SGHAT, FQNNGV. CDR3 residues: CASSPPTPFQMAFF. The DNA of the CDR3 is TGTGCCAGCAGCCCACCGACCCCATTTCAAATGGCTTTCTTT.

This clonotype was recorded at least ten times. The chain uses TRBV7-2 and TRBJ2-3, with 8 nucleotides matching TRBD2. Germline loops: CDR1 SGHTA, CDR2 FQGNSA. The trim removed 1 base at V and 4 bases at J, leaving 7 bases unmatched. CDR3 length equals 16 residues. Here the CDR3 reads CASSLGQRGPSDTQYF. In DNA, the CDR3 is TGTGCCAGCAGCTTAGGCCAGCGGGGGCCTTCAGATACGCAGTATTTT.

V and J are TRBV20-1 and TRBJ1-5; D perhaps matches TRBD1 (5 bases). CDR3 length: 13 amino acids. The V end was cut by 5 bases, the J end by 8 bases, with 16 bases between. Per the germline V gene, CDR1 is DFQATT and CDR2 is SNEGSKA (reference sequence). CDR3 coding DNA: TGCAGTGCTCCCCACAGGATTCGCGAGCCCCAGCATTTT. Translated, it gives CSAPHRIREPQHF.

Notes on this clonotype: A much more abundant neighbour one base away suggests this may be a read error. The rearrangement uses TRBV12-3 or TRBV12-4 and TRBJ2-7; D uncertain. This CDR3 comprises 15 residues. Trimming removed 6 bases from V and 0 bases from J, with 15 bases in between. CDR3 sequence: CASRGRIDSSYEQYF. CDR3 coding DNA: TGTGCCAGCAGAGGGCGGATTGATAGCTCCTACGAGCAGTACTTC.

This clonotype was detected ten times or more. V and J are TRBV12-3 or TRBV12-4 and TRBJ2-3; TRBD1 agrees at 7 bases. The trim removed 6 bases at V and 4 bases at J, leaving 4 bases unmatched. The CDR3 is 13 amino acids. For the CDR3, the DNA is TGTGCCAGCAGACGACAGGGAGCAGATACGCAGTATTTT. Translating gives CASRRQGADTQYF.

This clonotype was seen repeatedly, ten times or more. The chain employs TRBV14 and TRBJ1-4; D gene ambiguous. The V end was cut by 0 bases, the J end by 3 bases, with 8 bases between. This CDR3 is built from 15 residues. The germline gives CDR1 SGHDN, CDR2 FVKESK. The CDR3 loop reads CASSQEWASNEKLFF. The CDR3 region has the DNA TGTGCCAGCAGCCAAGAATGGGCTTCTAATGAAAAACTGTTTTTT.

This clonotype came up many times. This chain uses TRBV6-2 or TRBV6-3 with TRBJ2-7; 14 bases are shared with TRBD2. Trimming took 5 bases from V and 6 from J; bases not matched to a gene: 6. Looked up from germline, CDR1 is MNHEY and CDR2 is SVGEGT. The CDR3 runs to 15 residues. CDR3 bases: TGTGCCAGCAGTCCGGGACTAGCGGGGGTAGGCGAGCAGTACGTC. It codes for CASSPGLAGVGEQYV.

V usage is TRBV5-8 and J usage is TRBJ2-5; D ambiguous. Deletions cut 4 bases from V and 4 bases from J, with 17 bases between. The germline V gene encodes CDR1 SGHTS and CDR2 YDEGEE. The CDR3 loop spans 15 amino acids. This CDR3 is CASSPEVRSGETQYF. CDR3 DNA: TGTGCCAGCAGCCCAGAGGTTCGGAGTGGAGAGACCCAGTACTTC.

The sample holds many counts of this clonotype. This rearrangement joins TRBV19 to TRBJ1-5, with D hard to call. The CDR3 is made up of 14 amino acids. The V end lost 9 bases, the J end lost 3 bases, and 15 bases lay between the germline ends. Germline assignment: CDR1 LNHDA and CDR2 SQIVND (reference sequence). CDR3 nucleotides: TGTGCCAGCTCAGGATCGTCTTCCAATCAGCCCCAGCATTTT. Translated: CASSGSSSNQPQHF.

This clonotype was found a few times. The rearrangement uses TRBV28 and TRBJ1-1, with unresolved D. Per the germline V gene, CDR1 is MDHEN and CDR2 is SYDVKM. The CDR3 is 13 amino acids. V lost 5 bases, J lost 7 bases, and 14 bases lay in between. This CDR3 reads CASSPIGVIEAFF. The CDR3 nucleotides are TGTGCCAGCAGTCCCATCGGAGTGATTGAAGCTTTCTTT.

This clonotype was picked up many times. This chain links TRBV12-3 or TRBV12-4 with TRBJ2-5, with 9 nucleotides matching TRBD1. This CDR3 has 17 residues. The junction had 9 bases not matched to a gene; V was cut back by 0 bases and J by 4 bases. CDR3 DNA: TGTGCCAGCAGTTTAGCCCCGGGACAGGGCTGGGGAGAGACCCAGTACTTC. It yields the protein CASSLAPGQGWGETQYF.

This clonotype was recorded many times. CDR3 in amino acids: CASSLSLGTEAFF. CDR3 DNA sequence: TGTGCCAGCAGTTTATCTCTGGGTACTGAAGCTTTCTTT. The chain recombines TRBV28 with TRBJ1-1, with D uncertain. Germline loops: CDR1 MDHEN, CDR2 SYDVKM. There are 13 residues in the CDR3. Deletions cut 1 base from V and 5 bases from J, with 8 bases between.

This clonotype was counted at least ten times. This chain joins TRBV25-1 and TRBJ2-2; no clear D gene. The germline V gene has CDR1 MGHDK and CDR2 SYGVNS. This CDR3 region has 13 residues. Trimming pared 8 bases from V and 3 bases from J, leaving 10 bases between. The CDR3 sequence is CASYKEYTGELFF. CDR3 sequence (DNA): TGTGCCAGCTATAAGGAGTACACCGGGGAGCTGTTTTTT.

This clonotype appeared a single time. With a much larger clone just one base away, this may be a read error. The chain joins TRBV2 to TRBJ2-5; 8 nucleotides match TRBD2. The V gene's germline CDR1 is SNHLY and CDR2 FYNNEI. The CDR3 is 13 residues long. The CDR3 sequence is CASSDSGGETPYF. CDR3 nucleotide sequence: TGTGCCAGCAGTGACAGCGGGGGAGAGACCCCGTACTTC.

The V and J genes are TRBV11-2 and TRBJ2-7; 11 bases are shared with TRBD2. Unmatched junction bases numbered 17, after V lost 5 bases and J lost 2 bases. The germline gives CDR1 SGHAT, CDR2 FQNNGV. The CDR3 contains 19 residues. In DNA form, the CDR3 reads TGTGCCAGCAGCCTCCGGCTAGCGGGGGGACCTAGGGCGACCTACGAGCAGTACTTC. This encodes CASSLRLAGGPRATYEQYF.

This clonotype was found many times. The genes are TRBV9 and TRBJ1-1; TRBD1 is a possible D gene (6 bases). The V end was cut by 1 base, the J end by 5 bases, with 21 bases between. CDR3 length: 17 amino acids. Germline V lookup: CDR1 SGDLS, CDR2 YYNGEE. CDR3 sequence: CASSVIVGGRGRTEAFF. The CDR3 nucleotides read TGTGCCAGCAGCGTAATTGTTGGGGGCAGGGGTCGGACTGAAGCTTTCTTT.